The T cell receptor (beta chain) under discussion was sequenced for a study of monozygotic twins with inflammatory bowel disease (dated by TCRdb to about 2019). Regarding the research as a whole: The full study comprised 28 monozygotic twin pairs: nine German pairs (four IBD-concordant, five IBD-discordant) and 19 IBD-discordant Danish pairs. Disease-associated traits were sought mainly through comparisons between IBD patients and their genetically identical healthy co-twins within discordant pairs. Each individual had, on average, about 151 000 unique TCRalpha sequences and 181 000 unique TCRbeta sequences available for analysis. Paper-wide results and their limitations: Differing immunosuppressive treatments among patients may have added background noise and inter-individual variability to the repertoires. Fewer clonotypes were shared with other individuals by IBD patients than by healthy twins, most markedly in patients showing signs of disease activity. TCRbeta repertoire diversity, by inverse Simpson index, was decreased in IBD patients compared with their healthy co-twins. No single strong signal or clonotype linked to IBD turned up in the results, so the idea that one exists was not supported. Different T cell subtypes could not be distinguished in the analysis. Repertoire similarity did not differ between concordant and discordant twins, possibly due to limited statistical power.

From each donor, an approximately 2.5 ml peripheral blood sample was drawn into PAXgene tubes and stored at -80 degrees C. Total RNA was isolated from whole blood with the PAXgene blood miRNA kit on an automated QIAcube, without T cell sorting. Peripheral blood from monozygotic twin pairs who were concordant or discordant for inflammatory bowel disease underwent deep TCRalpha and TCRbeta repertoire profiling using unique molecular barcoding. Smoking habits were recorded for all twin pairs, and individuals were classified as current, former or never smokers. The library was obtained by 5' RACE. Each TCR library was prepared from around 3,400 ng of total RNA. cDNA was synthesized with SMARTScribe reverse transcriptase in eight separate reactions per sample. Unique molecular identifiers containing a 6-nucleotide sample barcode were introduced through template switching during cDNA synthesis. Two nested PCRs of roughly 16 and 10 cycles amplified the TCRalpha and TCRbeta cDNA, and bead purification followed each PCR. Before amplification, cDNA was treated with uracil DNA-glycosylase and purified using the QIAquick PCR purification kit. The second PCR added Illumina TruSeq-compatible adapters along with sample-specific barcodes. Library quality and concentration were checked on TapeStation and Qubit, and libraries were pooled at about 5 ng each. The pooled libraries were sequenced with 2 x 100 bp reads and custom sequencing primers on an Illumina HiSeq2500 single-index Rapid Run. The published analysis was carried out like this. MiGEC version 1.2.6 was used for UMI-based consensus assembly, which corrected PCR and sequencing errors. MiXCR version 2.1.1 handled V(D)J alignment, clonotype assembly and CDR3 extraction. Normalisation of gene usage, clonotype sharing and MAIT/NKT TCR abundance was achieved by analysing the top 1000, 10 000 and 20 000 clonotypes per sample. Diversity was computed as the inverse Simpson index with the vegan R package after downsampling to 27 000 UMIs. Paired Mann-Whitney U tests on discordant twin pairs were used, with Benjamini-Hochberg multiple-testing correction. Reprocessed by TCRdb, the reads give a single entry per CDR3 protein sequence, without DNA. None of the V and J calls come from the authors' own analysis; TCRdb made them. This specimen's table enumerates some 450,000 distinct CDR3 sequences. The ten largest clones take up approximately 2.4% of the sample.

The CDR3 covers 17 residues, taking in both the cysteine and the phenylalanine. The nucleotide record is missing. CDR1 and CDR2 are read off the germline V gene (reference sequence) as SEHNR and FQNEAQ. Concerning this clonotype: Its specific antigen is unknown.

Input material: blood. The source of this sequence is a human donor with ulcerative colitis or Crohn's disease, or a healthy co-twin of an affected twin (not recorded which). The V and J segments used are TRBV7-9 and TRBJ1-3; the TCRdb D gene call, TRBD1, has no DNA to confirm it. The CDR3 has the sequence CASSPRNGQFSGNTIYF.